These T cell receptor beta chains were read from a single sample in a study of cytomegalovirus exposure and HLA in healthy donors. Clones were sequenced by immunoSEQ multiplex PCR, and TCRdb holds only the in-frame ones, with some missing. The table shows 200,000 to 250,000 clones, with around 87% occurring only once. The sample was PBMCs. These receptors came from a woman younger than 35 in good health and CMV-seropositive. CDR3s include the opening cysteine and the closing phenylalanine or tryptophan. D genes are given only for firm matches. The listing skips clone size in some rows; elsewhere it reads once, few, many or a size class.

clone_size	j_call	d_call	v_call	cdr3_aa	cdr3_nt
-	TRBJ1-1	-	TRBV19	CASTLGGGDTEAFF	TGTGCCAGTACCCTAGGCGGAGGGGACACTGAAGCTTTCTTT
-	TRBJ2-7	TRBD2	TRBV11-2	CASSTGLVYEQYF	TGTGCCAGCAGCACGGGACTAGTATACGAGCAGTACTTC
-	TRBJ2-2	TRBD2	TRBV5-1	CASSFLREGSGGELFF	TGCGCCAGCAGCTTTTTGCGGGAGGGCTCGGGCGGGGAGCTGTTTTTT
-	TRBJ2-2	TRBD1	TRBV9	CASSPGGTGINTGELFF	TGTGCCAGCAGCCCCGGGGGGACAGGGATCAACACCGGGGAGCTGTTTTTT
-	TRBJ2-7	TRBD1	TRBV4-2	CASSAPGQGSYEQYF	TGTGCCAGCAGCGCCCCGGGACAGGGGTCCTACGAGCAGTACTTC
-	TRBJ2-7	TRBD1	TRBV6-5	CASSLTGWSGEQYF	TGTGCCAGCAGTTTGACAGGGTGGTCTGGCGAGCAGTACTTC
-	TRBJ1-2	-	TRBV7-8	CASSLGGRGYGYTF	TGTGCCAGCAGCTTAGGAGGGAGGGGCTATGGCTACACCTTC
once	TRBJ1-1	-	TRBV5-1	CASSLGVGGGRTEAFF	TGCGCCAGCAGCTTGGGGGTCGGGGGGGGCAGGACTGAAGCTTTCTTT
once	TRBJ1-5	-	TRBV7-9	CASSLGNQPQHF	TGTGCCAGCAGCCTCGGGAATCAGCCCCAGCATTTT
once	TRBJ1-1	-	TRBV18	CASSRQMNTEAFF	TGTGCCAGCTCACGACAGATGAACACTGAAGCTTTCTTT
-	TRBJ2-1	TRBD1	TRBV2	CASSGGQGSYNEQFF	TGTGCCAGCAGTGGTGGACAGGGGTCTTACAATGAGCAGTTCTTC
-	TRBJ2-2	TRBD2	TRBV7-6	CASSSTAGGRTGELFF	TGTGCCAGCAGCTCCACAGCGGGAGGGAGAACCGGGGAGCTGTTTTTT